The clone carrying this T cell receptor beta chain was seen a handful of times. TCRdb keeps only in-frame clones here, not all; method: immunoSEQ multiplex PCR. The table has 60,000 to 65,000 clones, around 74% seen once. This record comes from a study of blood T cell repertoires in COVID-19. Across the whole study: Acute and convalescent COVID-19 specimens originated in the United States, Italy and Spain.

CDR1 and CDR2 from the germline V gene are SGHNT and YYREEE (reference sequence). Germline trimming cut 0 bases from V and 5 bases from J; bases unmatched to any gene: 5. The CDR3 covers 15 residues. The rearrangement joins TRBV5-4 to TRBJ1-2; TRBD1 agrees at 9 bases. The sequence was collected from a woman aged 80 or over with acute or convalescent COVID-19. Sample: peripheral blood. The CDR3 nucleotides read TGTGCCAGCAGCTTGGCAGGACAGGGGAGATATGGCTACACCTTC. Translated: CASSLAGQGRYGYTF.